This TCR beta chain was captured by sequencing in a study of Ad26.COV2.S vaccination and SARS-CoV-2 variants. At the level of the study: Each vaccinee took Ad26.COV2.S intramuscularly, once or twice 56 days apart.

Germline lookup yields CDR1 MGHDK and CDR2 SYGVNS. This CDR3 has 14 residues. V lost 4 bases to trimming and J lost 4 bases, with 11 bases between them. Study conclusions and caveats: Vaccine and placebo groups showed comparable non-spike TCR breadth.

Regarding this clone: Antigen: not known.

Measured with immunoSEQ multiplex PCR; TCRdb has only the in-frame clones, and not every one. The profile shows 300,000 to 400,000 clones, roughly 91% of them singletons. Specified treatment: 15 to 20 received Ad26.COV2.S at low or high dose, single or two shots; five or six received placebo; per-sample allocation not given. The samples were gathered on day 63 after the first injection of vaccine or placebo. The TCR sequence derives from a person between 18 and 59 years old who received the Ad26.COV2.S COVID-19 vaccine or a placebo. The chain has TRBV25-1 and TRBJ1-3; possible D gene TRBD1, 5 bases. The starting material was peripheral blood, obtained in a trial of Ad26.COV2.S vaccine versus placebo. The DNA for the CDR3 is TGTGCCAGCAGTGCTTGGGGGGGAGGAAACACCATATATTTT. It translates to CASSAWGGGNTIYF.